The entry below gives a single T cell receptor beta chain sequence along with its context. What it binds is unknown. An equimolar mix of two oligonucleotides served as the beta constant-region primer for TRBC1 and TRBC2. Nested alpha and beta constant-region primers with the SP2 primer drove four PCR rounds on ligated cDNA. TCRdb processed the UMI-ligation and nested PCR reads anew with MiXCR; each CDR3 protein has one entry. The profile shows 98,000 or so distinct CDR3 sequences, around 11% of them singletons. Trimming took 3 bases from V and 2 from J, leaving 12 bases between them. The CDR3 runs 14 residues. CDR1 and CDR2 (germline): DFQATT, SNEGSKA (reference sequence). The data are from a study of naive and memory T cell subsets. Study-wide findings and caveats: Especially in CD8 cells, naive repertoires contained a few larger clonotypes, possibly CD45RA-re-expressing memory cells.

The sample comprised naive CD4+ T cells from blood. The receptor was derived from a human donor in good health. The chain combines TRBV20-1 with TRBJ2-3; a possible D gene is TRBD1 (5 bases). The CDR3: CSARWGGDTDTQYF. The CDR3 DNA sequence: TGCAGTGCTAGGTGGGGCGGAGACACAGATACGCAGTATTTT.